The 20 T cell receptor beta chains below all came from one sample that was sequenced in a study of blood T cell repertoires in COVID-19. Produced via immunoSEQ multiplex PCR; TCRdb's table is partial and in-frame only. The sample shows some 300,000 clones, about nine tenths of them seen only once. Sample: PBMCs or T cells enriched from blood (not recorded which). These TCRs come from a woman aged 40 to 50 who had recovered from COVID-19.

The V call is TRBV4-2, the J call TRBJ2-2; D is unclear. The V gene lost 4 bases and the J gene lost 6 bases, with 9 bases spanning the gap. Germline values: CDR1 LGHNA, CDR2 YNFKEQ. This CDR3 has 13 residues. DNA for the CDR3: TGTGCCAGCAGCCTCCCAGGATCCGGGGAGCTGTTTTTT. Translated: CASSLPGSGELFF.

This chain joins TRBV7-3 and TRBJ2-1, with 9 bases aligning to TRBD2. Germline CDR1 and CDR2: SGHTA and FQGTGA. There are 16 residues in the CDR3. V lost 2 bases, J lost 7 bases, and 9 bases stayed unmatched. CDR3 bases: TGTGCCAGCAGCTTATTCGGCGGGAGGGCCAAAAATGAGCAGTTCTTC. Translating gives CASSLFGGRAKNEQFF. The whole variable domain, remainder taken from reference TRBV7-3 and TRBJ2-1, is GAGVSQTPSNKVTEKGKYVELRCDPISGHTALYWYRQSLGQGPEFLIYFQGTGAADDSGLPNDRFFAVRPEGSVSTLKIQRTERGDSAVYLCASSLFGGRAKNEQFFGPGTRLTVL.

The gene calls are TRBV13 and TRBJ1-2, with D unclear. Germline V lookup: CDR1 PRHDT, CDR2 FYEKMQ (reference sequence). V shed 4 bases and J shed 2 bases, with 23 bases lying between them. This CDR3 comprises 18 residues. The CDR3 region has the DNA TGTGCCAGCAGCTCAACCGCTTATTATGTTTCGGAGAACTATGGCTACACCTTC. It codes for CASSSTAYYVSENYGYTF.

The chain couples TRBV18 to TRBJ1-6, with D possibly TRBD1 on 6 matching bases. Looked up from germline, CDR1 is KGHSH and CDR2 is LQKENI. CDR3 length: 15 amino acids. V was clipped by 3 bases and J by 8 bases, with 14 bases between them. CDR3 in DNA: TGTGCCAGCTCACCGCGGACAGTTCCTGATTCACCCCTCCACTTT. Protein product: CASSPRTVPDSPLHF.

The chain couples TRBV6-2 or TRBV6-3 to TRBJ2-7, with 8 bases that match TRBD1. This CDR3 is built from 18 residues. Per germline, CDR1 MNHEY and CDR2 SVGEGT. Trimming took 5 bases from V and 0 from J; bases not matched to a gene: 15. CDR3: CASSRQHSGGPSSYEQYF. The CDR3, as DNA: TGTGCCAGCAGTCGTCAACACTCAGGGGGCCCAAGCTCCTACGAGCAGTACTTC.

The CDR3 sequence is CASSLRRAGGTDTQYF. CDR3 nucleotides: TGTGCCAGCAGCTTAAGGCGCGCGGGAGGAACAGATACGCAGTATTTT. The V gene is TRBV7-2, the J gene TRBJ2-3; TRBD2 matches 8 bases. V lost 2 bases, J lost 3 bases, and 7 bases stayed unmatched. Looked up from germline, CDR1 is SGHTA and CDR2 is FQGNSA. The CDR3 contains 16 residues.

The chain links TRBV7-9 to TRBJ2-7; perhaps TRBD2 as D (6 bases). Germline CDR1 is SEHNR and CDR2 is FQNEAQ (reference sequence). This CDR3 region has 15 residues. V shed 1 base and J shed 3 bases, with 13 bases lying between them. The CDR3 region has the DNA TGTGCCAGCAGCTTAGTTGGAGGGACGAGCTACGAGCAGTACTTC. Protein sequence: CASSLVGGTSYEQYF.

In its sample, this clone was seen a few times. The V and J genes are TRBV20-1 and TRBJ1-5; TRBD1 might be the D (5 bases). This CDR3 is built from 16 residues. V gave up 3 bases and J gave up 1 base, with 16 bases separating them. Germline-derived CDR1 and CDR2 are DFQATT and SNEGSKA (reference sequence). As DNA, the CDR3 is TGCAGTGCTAGTTACGGGCTCCCAGGGAGCAATCAGCCCCAGCATTTT. Residues: CSASYGLPGSNQPQHF.

The J gene is TRBJ2-7, the V gene TRBV5-1; 7 positions match TRBD1. The V segment lost 4 bases and the J segment 0 bases; nucleotides outside the gene matches: 10. Germline V gene sequence: CDR1 SGHRS, CDR2 YFSETQ. The CDR3 is 16 amino acids. For the CDR3, the DNA is TGCGCCAGCAGCCTCGGACAGGCCGGAGGCTCCTACGAGCAGTACTTC. Its protein is CASSLGQAGGSYEQYF.

This clone was found once. J is TRBJ1-2 and V is TRBV5-6, with D unclear. Germline assignment: CDR1 SGHDT and CDR2 YYEEEE. V was trimmed by 4 bases and J by 4 bases, leaving 8 bases between them. The CDR3 has 12 residues. The CDR3 loop reads CASSPRGYGYTF. The CDR3 region has the DNA TGTGCCAGCAGCCCTCGGGGCTATGGCTACACCTTC.

V and J are TRBV6-2 or TRBV6-3 and TRBJ2-3; 7 nucleotides align to TRBD2. There are 15 residues in the CDR3. The V gene's germline CDR1 is MNHEY and CDR2 SVGEGT. The J segment lost 2 bases and the V segment lost 0 bases, leaving 2 bases of the junction unmatched. The CDR3 nucleotides are TGTGCCAGCAGTTACTCCCGGGAGGACACAGATACGCAGTATTTT. Protein: CASSYSREDTDTQYF.

The rearrangement links TRBV18 to TRBJ2-7, with 8 nucleotides matching TRBD2. Trimming removed 3 bases from V and 4 bases from J; junction bases left unmatched: 2. The CDR3 sequence is 13 residues long. Germline CDR1 reads KGHSH; CDR2 reads LQKENI. CDR3 amino acids: CASSPGGRYEQYF. CDR3 nucleotides: TGTGCCAGCTCACCTGGCGGGAGGTACGAGCAGTACTTC. Together with reference TRBV18 and TRBJ2-7, the CDR3 gives the full variable domain: NAGVMQNPRHLVRRRGQEARLRCSPMKGHSHVYWYRQLPEEGLKFMVYLQKENIIDESGMPKERFSAEFPKEGPSILRIQQVVRGDSAAYFCASSPGGRYEQYFGPGTRLTVT.

This clone occurred once. The chain has TRBV11-2 and TRBJ2-5, with TRBD2 matching over 11 bases. The CDR3 loop spans 16 amino acids. In germline, CDR1 is SGHAT, CDR2 FQNNGV. V was clipped by 1 base and J by 5 bases; unmatched bases: 6. CDR3 coding DNA: TGTGCCAGCAGCTTAGTTAGCGGGGGGGCCTTCGAGACCCAGTACTTC. Its protein is CASSLVSGGAFETQYF.

V is TRBV2 and J is TRBJ1-1; D ambiguous. Per the germline V gene, CDR1 is SNHLY and CDR2 is FYNNEI. The CDR3 contains 12 residues. V was cut by 5 bases and J by 4 bases, with 8 bases left in between. The CDR3 sequence: CASSREITEAFF. Written as DNA, the CDR3 is TGTGCCAGCAGTCGGGAAATCACTGAAGCTTTCTTT.

This rearrangement joins TRBV10-1 to TRBJ2-1; TRBD2 matches at 8 bases. CDR1 and CDR2 (germline): WNHNN, SYGVQD (reference sequence). This CDR3 comprises 15 residues. With 8 bases clipped from V and 4 bases from J, the junction kept 10 bases outside the gene matches. The CDR3: CASGFGTSDYNEQFF. CDR3 DNA sequence: TGCGCCAGCGGATTCGGGACTAGTGATTACAATGAGCAGTTCTTC.

The V gene is TRBV5-4, the J gene TRBJ1-6; D is uncertain. V gave up 0 bases and J gave up 7 bases, with 8 bases separating them. The CDR3 extends over 14 amino acids. The germline V gene encodes CDR1 SGHNT and CDR2 YYREEE (reference sequence). DNA of the CDR3: TGTGCCAGCAGCTTGGAGAACAGAAATTCACCCCTCCACTTT. Its protein is CASSLENRNSPLHF.

CDR3 nucleotide sequence: TGCAGCGTAGCAACCGGGACTAACTATGGCTACACCTTC. Protein product: CSVATGTNYGYTF. This chain joins TRBV29-1 and TRBJ1-2, with D hard to call. This CDR3 is 13 amino acids long. V was pared by 6 bases and J by 0 bases, with 11 bases between. Germline V gives CDR1 SQVTM, CDR2 ANQGSEA.

The chain links TRBV7-3 to TRBJ2-7, with D tentatively TRBD1 (6 bases). CDR3 size: 14 residues. Germline loops: CDR1 SGHTA, CDR2 FQGTGA. Trimming left V 5 bases short and J 9 bases short, with 20 bases between. CDR3 region: CASSSWGPVARQYF. CDR3 nucleotide sequence: TGTGCCAGCAGCAGCTGGGGGCCGGTAGCTCGGCAGTACTTC.

The chain joins TRBV4-1 to TRBJ1-1; D is ambiguous. V was trimmed by 1 base and J by 4 bases, leaving 13 bases between them. This CDR3 contains 15 residues. CDR1 is MGHRA and CDR2 is YSYEKL in the germline V gene. The CDR3 sequence: CASSQVSTGSTEAFF. DNA of the CDR3: TGCGCCAGCAGCCAAGTTAGTACGGGATCCACTGAAGCTTTCTTT.

V gene TRBV2 combines with J gene TRBJ2-2; the match to TRBD1 covers 8 bases. Germline V gene data show CDR1 as SNHLY and CDR2 as FYNNEI. The CDR3 is 16 amino acids. Unmatched junction bases numbered 10, after V lost 5 bases and J lost 5 bases. The CDR3 sequence is CASSRSGGLVTGELFF. Written as DNA, the CDR3 is TGTGCCAGCAGTCGCTCAGGGGGCTTGGTTACCGGGGAGCTGTTTTTT.